This T cell receptor (beta chain) is drawn from a study of T-cell reconstitution after alpha-beta-depleted transplantation in children. For TCRbeta, the library was prepared with unique molecular identifiers. TCRdb independently ran MiXCR on the PCR reads; one entry per CDR3 protein. Here the sample spans about 340,000 distinct CDR3 sequences, about 14% being singletons. CDR1 is SGHRS and CDR2 is YFSETQ in the germline V gene. V was cut by 5 bases and J by 4 bases, with 12 bases left in between. The CDR3 covers 14 residues. This sequence was found in a human donor who donated a stem cell graft to a child with Fanconi anemia. The chain employs TRBV5-1 and TRBJ2-2; D remains ambiguous. Sequenced material: PBMCs, taken from the stem cell graft. The CDR3 DNA reads TGCGCCAGCAGTAAAGCCCCGAGCACCGGGGAGCTGTTTTTT. As protein: CASSKAPSTGELFF.